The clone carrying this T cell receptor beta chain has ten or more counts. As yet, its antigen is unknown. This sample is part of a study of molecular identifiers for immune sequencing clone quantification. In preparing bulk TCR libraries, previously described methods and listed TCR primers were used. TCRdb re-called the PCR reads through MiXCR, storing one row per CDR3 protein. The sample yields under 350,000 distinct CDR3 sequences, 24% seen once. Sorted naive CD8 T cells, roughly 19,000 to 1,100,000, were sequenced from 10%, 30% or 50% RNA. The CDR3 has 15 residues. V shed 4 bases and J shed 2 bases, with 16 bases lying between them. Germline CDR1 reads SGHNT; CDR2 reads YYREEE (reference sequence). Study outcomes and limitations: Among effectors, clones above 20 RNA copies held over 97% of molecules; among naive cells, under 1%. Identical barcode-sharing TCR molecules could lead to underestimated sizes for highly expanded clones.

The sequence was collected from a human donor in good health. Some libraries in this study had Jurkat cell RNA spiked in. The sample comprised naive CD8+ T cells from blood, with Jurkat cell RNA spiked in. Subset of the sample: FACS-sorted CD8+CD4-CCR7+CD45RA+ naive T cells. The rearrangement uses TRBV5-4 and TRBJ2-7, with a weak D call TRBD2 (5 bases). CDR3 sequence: CASSDNTGVAYEQYF. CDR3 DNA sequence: TGTGCCAGCAGCGATAACACCGGGGTCGCCTACGAGCAGTACTTC.